A selection of T cell receptor beta chains follows, all from one sample in a study of tumor and adjacent non-tumor tissue in lung cancer. MiXCR, applied by TCRdb to the multiplex PCR reads, yields one record per CDR3 protein. The sample lists fewer than 150,000 distinct CDR3 sequences; approximately 64% were seen once. Sequencing input: lung tumor tissue. The receptors derive from a man between 60 and 75 years old with small cell lung cancer. The CDR3 runs from the conserved cysteine through the conserved F or W. The order of the fields is D gene, V gene, CDR3 length, J gene, clone size, CDR3 DNA, CDR3 protein. A D gene is named only where the DNA matches it firmly. Some rows mark clone size as missing; the rest say once, few, many or name a class of expanded clone.

>NA|TRBV29-1|15|TRBJ2-2|NA
TGCAGCGTTGTAGGAGAGGGGGTCAGTACCGGGGAGCTGTTCTTT
CSVVGEGVSTGELFF
>NA|TRBV6-5|13|TRBJ2-5|NA
TGTGTCAGCAGACGGAGCGGCCAAGAGACCCAGTACTTC
CVSRRSGQETQYF
>NA|TRBV28|14|TRBJ1-2|NA
TGTGCCAGCAGTGCGTACGACGGGGGTTATGGCTTCACCTTC
CASSAYDGGYGFTF
>NA|TRBV6-1|10|TRBJ2-5|NA
TGTGCCAGCCGTGGGGAGACCCAGTACTTC
CASRGETQYF
>TRBD1|TRBV6-5|16|TRBJ1-4|NA
TGTGCCAGCAGTACCTACCGAGGACAGGGGGAGGGGCAACTGTTTTTT
CASSTYRGQGEGQLFF
>NA|TRBV29-1|13|TRBJ2-1|once
TGCAGCGTCTCTAGCGCCCTCTATACTGAGCAGTTCTTC
CSVSSALYTEQFF
>NA|TRBV11-3|15|TRBJ2-1|NA
TGTGCCAGCAGCTTACGGTGGACGGTGTACAATGAGCAGCTCTTC
CASSLRWTVYNEQLF
>TRBD2|TRBV12-3/TRBV12-4|19|TRBJ2-3|NA
TGTGCTAGCAGTCATCCGGGACTAGCGGAAACCATTAACACAGTTACGCAGTATTTT
CASSHPGLAETINTVTQYF
>NA|TRBV20-1|14|TRBJ2-2|NA
TGCAGTGATTCCTTGGGGACGAACACCGGGGTGCTGTTTTTT
CSDSLGTNTGVLFF
>TRBD2|TRBV4-2|14|TRBJ2-7|NA
TGTGCCAACAGCCAAGCGGGGCCGGGCGCCGAGCAGTACTTC
CANSQAGPGAEQYF
>NA|TRBV5-8|16|TRBJ2-5|NA
TGTGCCAGCAGCTTGGCCGGGCAGGGACTCATAGAGACCCAGTACTTC
CASSLAGQGLIETQYF
>TRBD1|TRBV20-1|15|TRBJ2-4|NA
TGCAGTGCTATAACTCCGGGACAGGGCTGGGTCATTCAGTACTTC
CSAITPGQGWVIQYF
>TRBD1|TRBV11-2|16|TRBJ2-5|NA
TGTGCCAGCGGCCCAGAGGGACAGGGTGGTTTCGAGACCCAGTACTTC
CASGPEGQGGFETQYF
>NA|TRBV11-3|14|TRBJ2-3|once
TGTGCCAGCAGCCCTGGACTAACGGGAGATACGCACTATTTT
CASSPGLTGDTHYF
>TRBD2|TRBV11-2|15|TRBJ2-1|once
TGTGCCGGCAGTATAGGCGGGAGAAGTATGGTTGAGCAGTTCTTC
CAGSIGGRSMVEQFF
>NA|TRBV29-1|13|TRBJ2-7|many
TGCAGCGCCGCCTCCACGGGGGTGGGAGAGCAGTACTTC
CSAASTGVGEQYF
>NA|TRBV4-1|14|TRBJ1-5|many
TGCGCCAGCAGCCGCGGGGGTGTGGGTCAGCCCCAGCATTTT
CASSRGGVGQPQHF
>TRBD1|TRBV29-1|14|TRBJ1-1|NA
TGCAACGTTGAAGGGGTACAGGGGCACACTGAAGCTTTCTTT
CNVEGVQGHTEAFF
>NA|TRBV4-1|14|TRBJ1-3|NA
TGCGCCACCAGCCTTCGGACGGATTCTAACACCATATATTTT
CATSLRTDSNTIYF
>NA|TRBV5-1|16|TRBJ1-3|NA
TGCGCCAGCAGTCTTGGAGTCGGTATCTCTGGAAACACCATATATTTT
CASSLGVGISGNTIYF
>TRBD1|TRBV18|15|TRBJ1-4|NA
TGTGCCAGCTCACCACCAGGGGGCTGGAGTGAAAAACTGTTTTTT
CASSPPGGWSEKLFF
>TRBD2|TRBV11-2|15|TRBJ2-3|many
TGTGCCAGCAGCTTAGGCGGGAGCCCCACAGATACGCAGTATTTT
CASSLGGSPTDTQYF
>NA|TRBV11-2|14|TRBJ2-5|NA
TGTGCCAGCAGCTTAATGGGGAGCGGAGGGACCCAGTACTTC
CASSLMGSGGTQYF
>NA|TRBV11-2|13|TRBJ1-1|NA
TGTGTCAGCACACCGGGGTGGTTATCTGAAGCTTTCTTT
CVSTPGWLSEAFF
>TRBD1|TRBV20-1|13|TRBJ2-3|NA
TGCGGAACCTACAAGGGGGCCGCAGATACGCAGTATTTC
CGTYKGAADTQYF
>NA|TRBV2|15|TRBJ2-1|NA
TGTGCCAGTTCGACTAGGGGGAGCTCCTACAATGAGCAGTTCTTC
CASSTRGSSYNEQFF
>NA|TRBV12-3/TRBV12-4|16|TRBJ2-3|NA
TGTGCCAGCAGTTTGGGGTCGACAGGTTCATCAGATACGCAGTATTTT
CASSLGSTGSSDTQYF
>NA|TRBV4-1|15|TRBJ2-7|NA
TGCGCCAGCAGCCAGGTGGGCCCCGCCAGGTACGAGCAGTACTTC
CASSQVGPARYEQYF
>NA|TRBV20-1|13|TRBJ1-2|few
TGCAGTGCTAGAGATCGCATTAACTATGGCTACGCCTTC
CSARDRINYGYAF
>NA|TRBV20-1|15|TRBJ2-1|NA
TGCAGTGCTAGAGATCCGGGAGCCTCCTACAATGAGCGGTTCTTC
CSARDPGASYNERFF
>TRBD1|TRBV29-1|12|TRBJ2-7|many
TGCAGCGTACGACAGGGTCCCTACGAGCAGTACTTC
CSVRQGPYEQYF
>NA|TRBV6-2/TRBV6-3|14|TRBJ2-1|NA
TGTGCCAGCACCCCCTCAGGGCTTAAGAGTAAGCAGTTCTTC
CASTPSGLKSKQFF
>NA|TRBV13|16|TRBJ2-3|NA
TGTGCCAGCAGCTCCGGGCTAGTGGCATCCACAGATACGCAGTATTTT
CASSSGLVASTDTQYF
>TRBD2|TRBV20-1|13|TRBJ2-1|NA
TGCAATGCTCCCTTCGGGGGGTACAATGAGCAGTTCTTC
CNAPFGGYNEQFF
>TRBD1|TRBV7-9|13|TRBJ2-5|NA
TGTACCAGCAGCTTCGACAGGGGGGGGGCCCAGTACTTC
CTSSFDRGGAQYF
>TRBD2|TRBV11-1|17|TRBJ2-1|NA
TGTGCCAGCAGCCCTAGACCAGGGCTAGCGGGAGTCGCGGAGCAGTTCTTC
CASSPRPGLAGVAEQFF
>NA|TRBV12-3/TRBV12-4|13|TRBJ2-1|NA
TGTGCCAGCAGTTTCTGGAGGGCCAATGAGCACTTCTTC
CASSFWRANEHFF
>NA|TRBV11-2|15|TRBJ2-2|once
TGTGCCAGCATCCCCTTAGATGGATGCACCGGGGAGCTGTTTTTT
CASIPLDGCTGELFF
>TRBD2|TRBV4-2|16|TRBJ2-3|once
TGTGCCAACAGCCCGGGGACTAGCGGGAGCCCAGATACGCAGTATTTT
CANSPGTSGSPDTQYF
>NA|TRBV11-2|17|TRBJ2-2|once
TGTGCCAGCAGCTTAGATCCAGAAAGCACGAACACCGGGGAGCTGTTTTTT
CASSLDPESTNTGELFF
>NA|TRBV20-1|15|TRBJ1-3|NA
TGCAGTGCTAGAGATATCACTGGGGAAGGAAACACCATATATTTT
CSARDITGEGNTIYF
>NA|TRBV12-3/TRBV12-4|14|TRBJ2-7|many
TGTGCCAGCAGTTCGGACTTCTCCTCCTACGAGCAGTACTTC
CASSSDFSSYEQYF
>NA|TRBV20-1|12|TRBJ1-2|NA
TGCAATGCTAGAGATGACAAGAATGGCTACACCTTC
CNARDDKNGYTF
>TRBD1|TRBV6-5|15|TRBJ2-1|NA
TGTGCCATCAGCCTATTGGACAGGGACGTCTATGAGCAGTTCTTC
CAISLLDRDVYEQFF
>NA|TRBV6-2/TRBV6-3|16|TRBJ1-2|NA
TGTGCCTGCAGCGACGCCCAACAGGGCGCGGGCTATGGCTACACCTTC
CACSDAQQGAGYGYTF
>TRBD2|TRBV6-6|16|TRBJ2-1|many
TGTGCCAGCAGTTACCCAAAGCGGGGCTTCTACAATGAGCAGTTCTTC
CASSYPKRGFYNEQFF
>NA|TRBV7-8|15|TRBJ1-1|once
TGTGCCAGCAGCATGGGATCTAAGGGGGACACTGAAGCTTTCTTT
CASSMGSKGDTEAFF
>TRBD1|TRBV4-1|15|TRBJ2-1|NA
TGCGCTAGCAATCAAGAGGACAGGGAATACAATGAGCAGTTCTTC
CASNQEDREYNEQFF
>NA|TRBV5-4|15|TRBJ2-6|many
TGTGCCAGCAGTGAACGGGGGGCCGGGGCCAACGTCCTGACTTTC
CASSERGAGANVLTF
>NA|TRBV6-6|16|TRBJ2-4|many
TGTGCCAGCAGCCACGGACGGACGGGCGGCAAAAACATTCAGTACTTC
CASSHGRTGGKNIQYF
>TRBD2|TRBV6-6|17|TRBJ2-7|NA
TGTGACAGCAGACCCCGCCTCCTAGCGGGGCAACCCTACGAGCAGTACTTC
CDSRPRLLAGQPYEQYF
>NA|TRBV6-6|15|TRBJ1-5|once
TGTGCCAGCAGTTACTCTAGAGGGAGCGTTCAGCCCCAGCATTTT
CASSYSRGSVQPQHF
>NA|TRBV20-1|14|TRBJ2-2|NA
TGCAGTGCTAGGGACCGGAACAGGTCTTTGGGGCTGTTTTTT
CSARDRNRSLGLFF
>NA|TRBV28|18|TRBJ2-5|NA
TGTGCCAGCAGCCGACTACTGGGGCACACCGTGCACCAAGAGACCCAGTACTTC
CASSRLLGHTVHQETQYF
>TRBD1|TRBV29-1|14|TRBJ2-7|NA
TGCAGCGGGACGGACAGGGAGGACCCCTACGAGCAGTACTTC
CSGTDREDPYEQYF
>NA|TRBV30|13|TRBJ2-4|few
TGTGCCATTGAGGACGGGGCCAAAAACATTCAGTACTTC
CAIEDGAKNIQYF
>NA|TRBV6-5|15|TRBJ2-1|NA
TGTGCCAGGAGCCTATTGGACAAGGACGTCCATGAGCAGTTCTTC
CARSLLDKDVHEQFF
>NA|TRBV6-5|15|TRBJ2-7|NA
TGTGCCAGCAGTTACGGGTCCGGTTGGGGGTACGAGCTATACTTC
CASSYGSGWGYELYF
>NA|TRBV5-4|12|TRBJ1-2|NA
TGTGCCAGTAGACAGAGGGACGATGGCTACACCTTC
CASRQRDDGYTF
>TRBD2|TRBV10-3|16|TRBJ2-1|NA
TGTACCATCGGGGGGCCGGGATTAGCGGGAGGTAATGAGCAGTTCTTC
CTIGGPGLAGGNEQFF